Below, one TCR beta chain is given with its context. The sample comes from a study of blood T cell repertoires in COVID-19. About the research overall: The United States, Italy and Spain supplied acute and convalescent COVID-19 samples.

This CDR3 has 14 residues. Germline V gene sequence: CDR1 MNHEY, CDR2 SMNVEV (reference sequence). V dropped 5 bases and J dropped 6 bases, with 16 bases sitting between them. Assay: immunoSEQ multiplex PCR; the TCRdb copy retains only in-frame clones and omits some. The data contain a few hundred thousand clones, 85% to 90% of them singletons. For recovered donors of Cohort 3, there were two negative PCRs, clearance, or symptom resolution. The chain is built from TRBV27 and TRBJ1-1; D is unresolved. The TCR originated in a woman between 50 and 59 years old who had recovered from COVID-19. Specimen: PBMCs or T cells enriched from blood (not recorded which). CDR3 sequence: CASSPTGRKAEAFF. CDR3 sequence (DNA): TGTGCCAGCAGTCCCACCGGGAGAAAGGCTGAAGCTTTCTTT.